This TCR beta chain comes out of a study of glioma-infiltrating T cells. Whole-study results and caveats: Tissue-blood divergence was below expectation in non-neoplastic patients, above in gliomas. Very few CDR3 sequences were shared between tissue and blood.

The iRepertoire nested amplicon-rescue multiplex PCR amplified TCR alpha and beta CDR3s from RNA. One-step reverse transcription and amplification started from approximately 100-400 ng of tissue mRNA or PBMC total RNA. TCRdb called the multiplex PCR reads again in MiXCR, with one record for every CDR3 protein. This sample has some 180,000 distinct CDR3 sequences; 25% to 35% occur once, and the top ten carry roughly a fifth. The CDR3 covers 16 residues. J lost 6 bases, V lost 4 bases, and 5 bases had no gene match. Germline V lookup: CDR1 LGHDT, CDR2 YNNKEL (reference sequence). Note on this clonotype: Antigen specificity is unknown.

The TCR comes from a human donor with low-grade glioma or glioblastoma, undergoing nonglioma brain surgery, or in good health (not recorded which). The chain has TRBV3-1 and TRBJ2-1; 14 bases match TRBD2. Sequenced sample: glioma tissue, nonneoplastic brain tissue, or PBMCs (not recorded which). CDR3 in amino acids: CASSPTSGRVSNEQFF. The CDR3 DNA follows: TGTGCCAGCAGCCCGACTAGCGGGAGGGTAAGCAATGAGCAGTTCTTC.